One and the same sample provided the 20 T cell receptor beta chains below, sequenced in a study of blood T cell repertoires in COVID-19. Produced via immunoSEQ multiplex PCR; TCRdb's table is partial and in-frame only. The table includes about 240,000 clones, around 84% detected once. Sequenced material: peripheral blood. These receptors were obtained from a woman aged 65 to 85 with active or convalescent COVID-19.

V usage is TRBV11-3 and J usage is TRBJ1-1; D unresolved. CDR1 and CDR2 (germline): SGHNT, YENEEA. This CDR3 has 16 residues. Between the trimmed V and J ends, which lost 5 bases and 1 base, there was a span of 17 bases. CDR3 sequence (DNA): TGTGCCAGCAGCCCGCAGCCTGTATCAGGGAACACTGAAGCTTTCTTT. Amino acids: CASSPQPVSGNTEAFF.

This clone was recorded a few times. The chain links TRBV5-4 to TRBJ1-4; 7 positions match TRBD1. The CDR3 loop spans 14 amino acids. The junction had 0 bases not matched to a gene; V was cut back by 3 bases and J by 1 base. The germline V gene encodes CDR1 SGHNT and CDR2 YYREEE (reference sequence). CDR3 DNA: TGTGCCAGCAGCTCAGGGGGAACTAATGAAAAACTGTTTTTT. Translation gives CASSSGGTNEKLFF.

This clone was seen only once. The rearrangement joins TRBV5-6 to TRBJ2-3; D may be TRBD1 (5 bases). The CDR3 consists of 13 residues. Germline loops: CDR1 SGHDT, CDR2 YYEEEE. V was shortened by 4 bases and J by 3 bases, with 9 bases between the two germline ends. CDR3 in amino acids: CASSPGSTDTQYF. The CDR3 coding sequence is TGTGCCAGCAGCCCAGGGTCTACAGATACGCAGTATTTT.

This clone was seen more than once but under ten times. The J gene is TRBJ1-3, the V gene TRBV5-1; maybe TRBD1 (6 bases). CDR3 length: 15 amino acids. The V and J ends lost 0 bases and 1 base respectively, with 8 bases between them. The germline V gene encodes CDR1 SGHRS and CDR2 YFSETQ. Written as DNA, the CDR3 is TGCGCCAGCAGCTTGGCAGGGACATCTGGAAACACCATATATTTT. It specifies CASSLAGTSGNTIYF. The full variable domain, rest sourced from reference TRBV5-1 and TRBJ1-3, is KAGVTQTPRYLIKTRGQQVTLSCSPISGHRSVSWYQQTPGQGLQFLFEYFSETQRNKGNFPGRFSGRQFSNSRSEMNVSTLELGDSALYLCASSLAGTSGNTIYFGEGSWLTVV.

This sequence joins TRBV19 and TRBJ1-5; D might be TRBD1 (5 bases). Deletions cut 11 bases from V and 0 bases from J, with 23 bases between. The CDR3 runs to 17 residues. Looked up from germline, CDR1 is LNHDA and CDR2 is SQIVND (reference sequence). The CDR3 sequence: CAAVRGGAAYSNQPQHF. The CDR3 DNA is TGTGCCGCCGTCCGGGGGGGTGCCGCTTATAGCAATCAGCCCCAGCATTTT.

The genes are TRBV7-9 and TRBJ1-6; D is uncertain. Germline assignment: CDR1 SEHNR and CDR2 FQNEAQ (reference sequence). Trimming stripped 2 bases from V and 8 bases from J, with 13 bases between. CDR3 size: 15 residues. The CDR3, as DNA: TGTGCCAGCAGCTTACTTTCGAGTGCGTATTCACCCCTCCACTTT. This codes for CASSLLSSAYSPLHF.

The chain couples TRBV5-8 to TRBJ1-3; no definite D call. Germline assignment: CDR1 SGHTS and CDR2 YDEGEE. Trimming removed 2 bases from V and 0 bases from J, with 12 bases in between. The CDR3 sequence is 16 residues long. The CDR3, as DNA: TGTGCCAGCAGCTTAAGGGCGGGCTCCTCTGGAAACACCATATATTTT. This gives the protein CASSLRAGSSGNTIYF. Looking up the rest from reference TRBV5-8 and TRBJ1-3 gives the full variable domain: EAGVTQSPTHLIKTRGQQATLRCSPISGHTSVYWYQQALGLGLQFLLWYDEGEERNRGNFPPRFSGRQFPNYSSELNVNALELEDSALYLCASSLRAGSSGNTIYFGEGSWLTVV.

V gene TRBV7-9 combines with J gene TRBJ1-5; 10 nucleotides align to TRBD1. J lost 7 bases, V lost 5 bases, and 5 bases had no gene match. The CDR3 runs to 14 residues. The V gene's germline CDR1 is SEHNR and CDR2 FQNEAQ (reference sequence). The CDR3 loop is CASSPDRGQQPQHF. CDR3 nucleotides: TGTGCCAGCAGCCCTGACAGGGGGCAACAGCCCCAGCATTTT.

The chain has TRBV7-2 and TRBJ2-3; 9 bases agree with TRBD1. V lost 5 bases, J lost 1 base, and 13 bases stayed unmatched. Germline CDR1 reads SGHTA; CDR2 reads FQGNSA. This CDR3 contains 18 residues. The CDR3 region is CASSPGTGFSLRTDTQYF. DNA of the CDR3: TGTGCCAGCAGCCCTGGGACAGGGTTTTCCTTACGCACAGATACGCAGTATTTT. The full variable domain, rest sourced from reference TRBV7-2 and TRBJ2-3, is GAGVSQSPSNKVTEKGKDVELRCDPISGHTALYWYRQSLGQGLEFLIYFQGNSAPDKSGLPSDRFSAERTGGSVSTLTIQRTQQEDSAVYLCASSPGTGFSLRTDTQYFGPGTRLTVL.

The chain couples TRBV12-3 or TRBV12-4 to TRBJ1-4; tentative D call: TRBD1 (6 bases). This CDR3 comprises 13 residues. V lost 3 bases, J lost 10 bases, and 12 bases lay in between. The CDR3 loop is CASSFGEGGKLFF. The CDR3 DNA reads as TGTGCCAGCAGTTTTGGGGAAGGGGGAAAACTGTTTTTT.

This chain joins TRBV27 and TRBJ1-1, with 9 bases identical to TRBD1. V shed 6 bases and J 1 base; nucleotides not matched to a gene: 27. This CDR3 has 22 amino acids. CDR1 is MNHEY and CDR2 is SMNVEV in the germline V gene (reference sequence). CDR3 coding DNA: TGTGCCAGCAGGAGTACCTTGACAGGGGGGACGTTGGCACGGAAACCGAACACTGAAGCTTTCTTT. Its protein is CASRSTLTGGTLARKPNTEAFF.

This clone was picked up one time. In nucleotides, the CDR3 is TGTGCCAGCCAGGGGGGCTCTAACTATGGCTACACCTTC. It is translated as CASQGGSNYGYTF. This sequence joins TRBV6-6 and TRBJ1-2; TRBD1 aligns across 7 bases. The CDR3 sequence is 13 residues long. The J segment lost 0 bases and the V segment lost 8 bases, leaving 3 bases of the junction unmatched. CDR1 and CDR2 from the germline V gene are MNHNY and SVGAGI (reference sequence).

The genes are TRBV11-2 and TRBJ1-3; 7 bases agree with TRBD1. V lost 7 bases, J lost 2 bases, and 5 bases stayed unmatched. The CDR3 totals 14 residues. Germline V gene sequence: CDR1 SGHAT, CDR2 FQNNGV. CDR3 in DNA: TGTGCCAGCACCTCGACAGGGACTGGAAACACCATATATTTT. It yields the protein CASTSTGTGNTIYF.

The V call is TRBV4-3, the J call TRBJ1-4; perhaps TRBD1 as D (5 bases). Germline loops: CDR1 LGHNA, CDR2 YSLEER. Trimming removed 0 bases from V and 1 base from J, with 6 bases in between. This CDR3 is 15 amino acids long. CDR3 nucleotides: TGCGCCAGCAGCCAAGAAGGGGAAACTAATGAAAAACTGTTTTTT. This gives the protein CASSQEGETNEKLFF.

The chain combines TRBV5-6 with TRBJ2-1, with 12 bases lining up with TRBD2. Losses at the gene ends were 7 bases for V and 9 bases for J; bases not matched to a gene: 5. The CDR3 is 13 residues long. Germline V gives CDR1 SGHDT, CDR2 YYEEEE. The CDR3: CASGLAGTGEQFF. CDR3 DNA sequence: TGTGCCAGCGGACTAGCGGGGACGGGTGAGCAGTTCTTC.

The chain employs TRBV20-1 and TRBJ2-5, with TRBD2 matching 11 bases. V trimming: 3 bases; J trimming: 2 bases; junction bases outside the gene matches: 8. Germline V CDR1 and CDR2: DFQATT, SNEGSKA (reference sequence). The CDR3 extends over 16 amino acids. The CDR3 loop is CSASILAGGGQETQYF. In nucleotides, the CDR3 is TGCAGTGCTAGTATCCTAGCGGGGGGTGGTCAAGAGACCCAGTACTTC.

Of note for this clone: This sample also contains other DNA sequences that code for the same CDR3. The chain has TRBV5-1 and TRBJ1-2, with 9 bases aligning to TRBD1. This CDR3 has 15 amino acids. Germline CDR1 SGHRS, CDR2 YFSETQ. With 0 bases clipped from V and 2 bases from J, the junction kept 2 bases outside the gene matches. The CDR3 loop is CASSLAGQGNYGYTF. CDR3 bases: TGCGCCAGCAGCTTGGCAGGACAGGGGAACTATGGCTACACCTTC.

This clone has only a few counts. V and J are TRBV7-2 and TRBJ1-1; 8 bases are a match to TRBD1. The CDR3 has 14 residues. Unmatched junction bases numbered 12, after V lost 5 bases and J lost 10 bases. CDR1 is SGHTA, CDR2 FQGNSA, per germline. This chain's CDR3 is CASSDRQGLGGAFF. DNA of the CDR3: TGTGCCAGCAGCGATAGACAGGGGCTTGGCGGAGCTTTCTTT.

This sequence joins TRBV6-2 or TRBV6-3 and TRBJ2-3, with 8 bases lining up with TRBD1. CDR1 is MNHEY, CDR2 SVGEGT, per germline. CDR3 size: 16 residues. The V segment lost 2 bases and the J segment 3 bases; nucleotides outside the gene matches: 7. Here the CDR3 DNA reads TGTGCCAGCAGTTACCCACGGACAGGGAGAACAGATACGCAGTATTTT. Translation: CASSYPRTGRTDTQYF.

The chain carries TRBV7-2 and TRBJ2-3, with 7 nucleotides matching TRBD2. The germline V gene encodes CDR1 SGHTA and CDR2 FQGNSA. Unmatched junction bases numbered 8, after V lost 5 bases and J lost 3 bases. CDR3 length equals 15 residues. Here the CDR3 DNA reads TGTGCCAGCAGCCCGACTAGCTCTCGGACAGATACGCAGTATTTT. Protein sequence: CASSPTSSRTDTQYF.